A single sample gave rise to the 32 T cell receptor beta chains below, sequenced in a study of shared clonotypes between healthy human individuals. Here immunoSEQ multiplex PCR was the method, and the copy in TCRdb shows in-frame clones only, minus some. The sample carries about 490,000 clones, 79% recorded once. Sequences were obtained from PBMCs. The receptors here all came from a middle-aged woman in good health. Some clones in this sample may be carry-over from other donors' samples.

The chain uses TRBV10-3 and TRBJ1-4; D unresolved. Germline V gene sequence: CDR1 ENHRY, CDR2 SYGVKD. CDR3 length: 14 residues. Trimming stripped 3 bases from V and 5 bases from J, with 10 bases between. The CDR3 protein is CAISESGSNEKLFF. The CDR3 region has the DNA TGTGCCATCAGTGAATCAGGTTCAAATGAAAAACTGTTTTTT.

Written as DNA, the CDR3 is TGTGCCAGCAGCTTAGAGTATGCCTCCTACGAGCAGTACTTC. This translates into CASSLEYASYEQYF. The V gene is TRBV7-8, the J gene TRBJ2-7; D not certain. CDR1 is SGHVS, CDR2 FQNEAQ, per germline. The V gene lost 1 base and the J gene lost 0 bases, with 7 bases spanning the gap. The CDR3 spans 14 residues.

This clone was counted a few times. The CDR3 protein is CASSPSGRPTDTQYF. CDR3 coding DNA: TGCGCCAGCAGCCCTAGCGGGAGGCCCACAGATACGCAGTATTTT. This chain joins TRBV4-1 and TRBJ2-3; 11 nucleotides agree with TRBD2. This CDR3 has 15 residues. Looked up from germline, CDR1 is MGHRA and CDR2 is YSYEKL. V dropped 4 bases and J dropped 2; count of bases not matched to a gene: 2.

V and J are TRBV28 and TRBJ2-7, with TRBD2 matching over 8 bases. This CDR3 is 16 amino acids long. The ends lost 2 bases at V and 6 bases at J; junction bases unmatched: 12. The germline V gene encodes CDR1 MDHEN and CDR2 SYDVKM. CDR3 sequence (DNA): TGTGCCAGCAGTTTAAAGGTTCGTGGAGCGGGAGTCGAGCAGTACTTC. Protein: CASSLKVRGAGVEQYF.

This clone appeared a single time. The CDR3 DNA reads TGCGCCAGCAGTGAGTCGGGGGTTGGGGATGAAAAACTGTTTTTT. Protein sequence: CASSESGVGDEKLFF. J is TRBJ1-4 and V is TRBV10-2; D is perhaps TRBD1 (5 bases). Germline CDR1 WSHSY, CDR2 SAAADI. This CDR3 is built from 15 residues. V lost 0 bases and J lost 6, with 11 bases in between.

The gene calls are TRBV21-1 and TRBJ2-2; the DNA was not compared with TRBD1, the D call given in the table. TRBV21-1 is assigned pseudogene status. The CDR3 sequence is 20 residues long. DNA of the CDR3: TGTGCCAGCAGCAAAGCTAAAGCACGAAAAGACAGGAACCTCGTCGGGGAGCTGTTTTTT. It specifies CASSKAKARKDRNLVGELFF.

V is TRBV14 and J is TRBJ1-2; perhaps TRBD1 as D (5 bases). Deletions cut 1 base from V and 8 bases from J, with 14 bases between. CDR1 and CDR2 from the germline V gene are SGHDN and FVKESK. This CDR3 spans 14 amino acids. As DNA, the CDR3 is TGTGCCAGCAGCCAAGCAGGGCCCTCGGGGGGCTACACCTTC. Encoded protein: CASSQAGPSGGYTF.

The genes are TRBV7-3 and TRBJ2-2; possible D gene TRBD2, 5 bases. V lost 1 base to trimming and J lost 10 bases, with 19 bases between them. CDR1 is SGHTA, CDR2 FQGTGA, per germline. CDR3 length equals 16 residues. The chain's CDR3 is CASSLMANPPGKELFF. DNA of the CDR3: TGTGCCAGCAGCTTAATGGCAAATCCACCGGGGAAGGAGCTGTTTTTT. Looking up the rest from reference TRBV7-3 and TRBJ2-2 gives the full variable domain: GAGVSQTPSNKVTEKGKYVELRCDPISGHTALYWYRQSLGQGPEFLIYFQGTGAADDSGLPNDRFFAVRPEGSVSTLKIQRTERGDSAVYLCASSLMANPPGKELFFGEGSRLTVL.

V is TRBV7-9 and J is TRBJ1-1; TRBD1 is a possible D gene (6 bases). V was pared by 5 bases and J by 1 base, with 11 bases between. CDR1 and CDR2 from the germline V gene are SEHNR and FQNEAQ (reference sequence). The CDR3 is 14 amino acids. CDR3 residues: CASSPLGGNTEAFF. The CDR3 DNA follows: TGTGCCAGCAGCCCCCTAGGGGGGAACACTGAAGCTTTCTTT.

The CDR3 sequence: CASSHPGTLGNEQFF. Written as DNA, the CDR3 is TGTGCCAGCAGCCATCCCGGGACACTGGGCAATGAGCAGTTCTTC. This chain links TRBV11-3 with TRBJ2-1; D possibly corresponds to TRBD1 (6 bases). The CDR3 extends over 15 amino acids. The V gene lost 5 bases and the J gene lost 6 bases, with 17 bases spanning the gap. Germline CDR1 reads SGHNT; CDR2 reads YENEEA.

The chain carries TRBV27 and TRBJ2-1; D unclear. Per the germline V gene, CDR1 is MNHEY and CDR2 is SMNVEV (reference sequence). This CDR3 has 12 residues. Deletions cut 5 bases from V and 7 bases from J, with 9 bases between. CDR3 sequence: CASSHSSNEQFF. DNA of the CDR3: TGTGCCAGCAGTCATTCTAGTAATGAGCAGTTCTTC.

Comments on this clone: The junction departs from the called germline gene at one end, perhaps through a read error. This CDR3 is also generated by other DNA sequences in the sample. The chain carries TRBV7-7 and TRBJ2-5; 10 bases agree with TRBD1. The CDR3 runs 14 residues. Germline V gene sequence: CDR1 SSHAT, CDR2 FNYEAQ (reference sequence). CDR3: CASSSGTGVETQYF. The CDR3 coding sequence is TGTGCTAGCAGCTCCGGGACAGGGGTAGAGACCCAGTACTTC. Full variable domain (outside the CDR3, taken from reference TRBV7-7 and TRBJ2-5): GAGVSQSPRYKVTKRGQDVTLRCDPISSHATLYWYQQALGQGPEFLTYFNYEAQPDKSGLPSDRFSAERPEGSISTLTIQRTEQRDSAMYRCASSSGTGVETQYFGPGTRLLVL.

This clone has at least ten counts. This CDR3 is also generated by other DNA sequences in the sample. In DNA form, the CDR3 reads TGTGCCAGCAGGGGACTGAACACTGAAGCTTTCTTT. Translation gives CASRGLNTEAFF. The chain carries TRBV25-1 and TRBJ1-1, with D possibly TRBD1 on 5 matching bases. The CDR3 length is 12 residues. Deletions cut 6 bases from V and 0 bases from J, with 5 bases between. The germline V gene has CDR1 MGHDK and CDR2 SYGVNS.

The J gene is TRBJ2-2, the V gene TRBV28, with 8 positions matching TRBD2. Germline V gene data show CDR1 as MDHEN and CDR2 as SYDVKM. V trimming: 4 bases; J trimming: 6 bases; junction bases outside the gene matches: 7. This CDR3 is 15 amino acids long. Here the CDR3 reads CASSSPGGRAGELFF. The DNA for the CDR3 is TGTGCCAGCAGTTCCCCGGGGGGGAGGGCCGGGGAGCTGTTTTTT.

This clone was counted a few times. The chain has TRBV30 and TRBJ1-3, with TRBD1 matching over 7 bases. Trimming removed 3 bases from V and 4 bases from J; junction bases left unmatched: 6. Germline V CDR1 and CDR2: GTSNPN, SVGIG (reference sequence). There are 14 residues in the CDR3. CDR3 bases: TGTGCCTGGAGCACAGGGGATTGGGGAAACACCATATATTTT. Translation gives CAWSTGDWGNTIYF.

The chain recombines TRBV28 with TRBJ2-2, with a weak D call TRBD1 (5 bases). This CDR3 is built from 15 residues. Trimming cost V 10 bases and J 2 bases, with 17 bases left between them. Germline lookup yields CDR1 MDHEN and CDR2 SYDVKM. CDR3 protein: CATDPQTANTGELFF. The CDR3 DNA is TGTGCCACAGACCCGCAGACAGCAAACACCGGGGAGCTGTTTTTT.

The chain recombines TRBV23-1 with TRBJ2-7; D may be TRBD1 or TRBD2 (6 bases each). TRBV23-1 belongs to the ORF category, with a function that is uncertain. V gave up 2 bases and J gave up 6 bases, with 14 bases separating them. The length of the CDR3 is 14 residues. CDR3 in amino acids: CASSQPRGGGEQYF. CDR3 nucleotides: TGCGCCAGCAGTCAACCCAGGGGAGGAGGCGAGCAGTACTTC.

This clone was seen a handful of times. The germline gene is not matched at one end of the junction; a read error may be the cause. Other DNA sequences in this specimen translate into the identical CDR3. The J gene is TRBJ1-2, the V gene TRBV4-1; no clear D. Germline loops: CDR1 MGHRA, CDR2 YSYEKL. The CDR3 sequence is 13 residues long. CDR3 nucleotides: TGCGCCAGCAGCCAAGATTCCCCGACTGGCTACACCTTT. This encodes CASSQDSPTGYTF.

The chain uses TRBV10-3 and TRBJ1-1, with TRBD1 as a possible D gene (5 bases). CDR1 and CDR2 (germline): ENHRY, SYGVKD. The CDR3 loop spans 16 amino acids. The germline V and J ends were trimmed by 0 bases and 4 bases, with 15 bases remaining between them. The CDR3 coding sequence is TGTGCCATCAGTGAGTCGACCGGGGCCCTCAGCACTGAAGCTTTCTTT. Translating it yields CAISESTGALSTEAFF.

V is TRBV5-4 and J is TRBJ1-1; 7 bases are a match to TRBD1. From germline, CDR1 is SGHNT and CDR2 YYREEE (reference sequence). V lost 2 bases, J lost 0 bases, and 4 bases stayed unmatched. The CDR3 extends over 15 amino acids. CDR3 DNA: TGTGCCAGCAGCTTCAGGGGACAGATGAACACTGAAGCTTTCTTT. This gives the protein CASSFRGQMNTEAFF.

The chain links TRBV28 to TRBJ1-5, with unresolved D. Germline V gene sequence: CDR1 MDHEN, CDR2 SYDVKM. V dropped 7 bases and J dropped 4 bases, with 17 bases sitting between them. This CDR3 comprises 15 residues. Written as DNA, the CDR3 is TGTGCCAGCAAATCCCCGGGGTACTCAAATCAGCCCCAGCATTTT. It encodes CASKSPGYSNQPQHF.

V gene TRBV7-9 combines with J gene TRBJ1-3; 7 bases align to TRBD1. V trimming: 1 base; J trimming: 1 base; junction bases outside the gene matches: 4. Germline values: CDR1 SEHNR, CDR2 FQNEAQ (reference sequence). This CDR3 has 16 amino acids. The CDR3: CASSLGSGGSGNTIYF. CDR3 DNA sequence: TGTGCCAGCAGCTTAGGTTCAGGGGGATCTGGAAACACCATATATTTT.

This chain links TRBV10-3 with TRBJ2-5; 10 bases align to TRBD1. The CDR3 is 17 residues long. The junction had 14 bases not matched to a gene; V was cut back by 6 bases and J by 4 bases. The V gene's germline CDR1 is ENHRY and CDR2 SYGVKD. This chain's CDR3 is CAISSSTGTGVGETQYF. The CDR3 nucleotides read TGTGCCATCAGCTCTTCTACCGGGACAGGGGTTGGAGAGACCCAGTACTTC.

This clone came up once. It is likely a read error: a sequence one base away is far more abundant. The chain combines TRBV5-6 with TRBJ1-1; no clear D. Germline V gene lookup returns CDR1 SGHDT and CDR2 YYEEEE. The CDR3 has 13 amino acids. Trimming took off 4 bases at V and 11 bases at J, with 18 bases between the two ends. The CDR3 spells CASSPILLSNAFF. CDR3 DNA sequence: TGTGCCAGCAGCCCGATCCTACTGAGCAATGCTTTCTTT.

This clone was counted ten times or more. The chain carries TRBV6-1 and TRBJ1-2, with 11 bases identical to TRBD1. After removal of 8 bases from V and 4 bases from J, the junction contained 0 bases not matched to a gene. The CDR3 has 12 amino acids. Germline V CDR1 and CDR2: MNHNS, SASEGT. In DNA form, the CDR3 reads TGTGCCAGCGGGACAGGGGGCTATGGCTACACCTTC. This gives the protein CASGTGGYGYTF.

The rearrangement uses TRBV11-3 and TRBJ2-1; tentatively, D is TRBD1 or TRBD2 (7 bases each). CDR1 SGHNT and CDR2 YENEEA come from the germline V gene. The CDR3 loop spans 16 amino acids. Trimming shortened V by 5 bases and J by 6 bases, and 20 bases separated the two germline ends. In nucleotides, the CDR3 is TGTGCCAGCAGCCCCAGGGGGAGGGGGTCTCTCAATGAGCAGTTCTTC. Its protein is CASSPRGRGSLNEQFF. Together with reference TRBV11-3 and TRBJ2-1, the CDR3 gives the full variable domain: EAGVVQSPRYKIIEKKQPVAFWCNPISGHNTLYWYLQNLGQGPELLIRYENEEAVDDSQLPKDRFSAERLKGVDSTLKIQPAELGDSAVYLCASSPRGRGSLNEQFFGPGTRLTVL.

Note on this clone: The same CDR3 can be traced to other DNA sequences in this sample. The gene calls are TRBV5-1 and TRBJ1-2, with D perhaps TRBD1 (5 bases). The germline gives CDR1 SGHRS, CDR2 YFSETQ. The CDR3 runs to 13 residues. The V end was cut by 1 base, the J end by 3 bases, with 7 bases between. The CDR3 nucleotides are TGCGCCAGCAGCTTGCAGGGTGACTATGGCTACACCTTC. Its protein is CASSLQGDYGYTF. Complete variable domain (other parts from reference TRBV5-1 and TRBJ1-2): KAGVTQTPRYLIKTRGQQVTLSCSPISGHRSVSWYQQTPGQGLQFLFEYFSETQRNKGNFPGRFSGRQFSNSRSEMNVSTLELGDSALYLCASSLQGDYGYTFGSGTRLTVV.

The chain uses TRBV7-8 and TRBJ1-5, with no clear D. The germline V and J ends were trimmed by 1 base and 3 bases, with 10 bases remaining between them. The CDR3 has 15 amino acids. From germline, CDR1 is SGHVS and CDR2 FQNEAQ. The CDR3 reads CASSLGRITNQPQHF. CDR3 coding DNA: TGTGCCAGCAGCTTAGGTCGGATAACCAATCAGCCCCAGCATTTT.

The chain joins TRBV7-6 to TRBJ2-1; 13 bases map to TRBD2. Germline CDR1 is SGHVS and CDR2 is FNYEAQ. The CDR3 covers 15 residues. V dropped 1 base and J dropped 10; count of bases not matched to a gene: 4. The CDR3 sequence is CASSLGGLAGFEQFF. The CDR3 DNA reads TGTGCCAGCAGCTTAGGGGGACTAGCGGGATTCGAGCAGTTCTTC. Supplemented by reference TRBV7-6 and TRBJ2-1, the full variable domain reads GAGVSQSPRYKVTKRGQDVALRCDPISGHVSLYWYRQALGQGPEFLTYFNYEAQQDKSGLPNDRFSAERPEGSISTLTIQRTEQRDSAMYRCASSLGGLAGFEQFFGPGTRLTVL.

Comments on this clone: This specimen includes other DNA sequences encoding the same CDR3. The rearrangement joins TRBV11-2 to TRBJ2-7, with 11 positions matching TRBD2. The germline V gene encodes CDR1 SGHAT and CDR2 FQNNGV. The CDR3 contains 15 residues. Germline trimming cut 0 bases from V and 3 bases from J; bases unmatched to any gene: 1. CDR3 nucleotides: TGTGCCAGCAGCTTAGAACTAGCGGGAGTCTACGAGCAGTACTTC. It is translated as CASSLELAGVYEQYF.

The chain couples TRBV7-9 to TRBJ1-3, with a possible D match to TRBD1 (5 bases). Germline values: CDR1 SEHNR, CDR2 FQNEAQ (reference sequence). Trimming stripped 1 base from V and 0 bases from J, with 7 bases between. The CDR3 length is 15 residues. The CDR3 protein is CASSLDRSSGNTIYF. The CDR3, as DNA: TGTGCCAGCAGCTTAGACAGGAGCTCTGGAAACACCATATATTTT.

The V and J genes are TRBV10-3 and TRBJ2-2; maybe TRBD2 (5 bases). V was pared by 0 bases and J by 7 bases, with 15 bases between. In germline, CDR1 is ENHRY, CDR2 SYGVKD. The CDR3 totals 16 residues. CDR3 DNA sequence: TGTGCCATCAGTGAGTCGGAGTTAGGAGGTTACGGGGAGCTGTTTTTT. Encoded protein: CAISESELGGYGELFF.